Following are 14 T cell receptor beta chains from one sample sequenced in a study of cytomegalovirus exposure and HLA in healthy donors. The assay was immunoSEQ multiplex PCR, and TCRdb's table has in-frame clones only and misses some. This repertoire shows about 270,000 clones, 70% to 90% found once; its top ten account for 1%. Sequencing was carried out using PBMCs. The receptors come from a woman in her late teens or twenties in good health and CMV-seronegative.

V usage is TRBV6-1 and J usage is TRBJ2-7, with TRBD1 identical over 8 bases. Unmatched junction bases numbered 2, after V lost 0 bases and J lost 1 base. CDR1 and CDR2 (germline): MNHNS, SASEGT. The CDR3 runs to 15 residues. CDR3 sequence (DNA): TGTGCCAGCAGTGAAGCAAGGACAGGGTCCTACGAGCAGTACTTC. Translation: CASSEARTGSYEQYF.

This clone was detected once. The chain carries TRBV6-5 and TRBJ2-1, with 10 bases lining up with TRBD2. CDR3 size: 15 residues. The V gene end was trimmed by 6 bases and the J gene end by 8 bases; junction bases not matched to a gene: 10. Germline V CDR1 and CDR2: MNHEY, SVGAGI. The CDR3 bases are TGTGCCAGCAGGTATATAGGGACTAGCGATGATGAGCAGTTCTTC. Its protein product is CASRYIGTSDDEQFF.

J is TRBJ1-3 and V is TRBV6-6, with 8 positions matching TRBD1. This CDR3 has 15 amino acids. The germline V gene encodes CDR1 MNHNY and CDR2 SVGAGI (reference sequence). J gave up 4 bases and V 2 bases, and 4 bases lay outside the gene matches. The CDR3 sequence: CASSYKDRVGNTIYF. The CDR3 DNA reads TGTGCCAGCAGTTACAAGGACAGGGTCGGAAACACCATATATTTT.

The CDR3 DNA reads as TGTGCCTGGAGTCACAGGAGAAGCTCCTACAATGAGCAGTTCTTC. This sequence encodes CAWSHRRSSYNEQFF. The chain employs TRBV30 and TRBJ2-1, with D perhaps matching TRBD1 (5 bases). Per germline, CDR1 GTSNPN and CDR2 SVGIG (reference sequence). CDR3 size: 15 residues. Between the trimmed V and J ends, which lost 2 bases and 0 bases, there was a span of 11 bases.

This chain's CDR3 is CASSLGGPNTEAFF. CDR3 DNA: TGTGCCAGCAGTTTGGGGGGTCCAAACACTGAAGCTTTCTTT. V gene TRBV28 combines with J gene TRBJ1-1, with TRBD1 as a possible D gene (5 bases). Per germline, CDR1 MDHEN and CDR2 SYDVKM. The CDR3 loop spans 14 amino acids. V gave up 3 bases and J gave up 2 bases, with 10 bases separating them.

The chain links TRBV13 to TRBJ2-1; tentatively, D is TRBD2 (6 bases). With 5 bases removed from V and 10 bases from J, the gap between germline ends came to 12 bases. Germline V lookup: CDR1 PRHDT, CDR2 FYEKMQ (reference sequence). This CDR3 region has 12 residues. The CDR3 sequence is CASSPLAGEQFF. CDR3 DNA: TGTGCCAGCAGCCCACTAGCTGGGGAGCAGTTCTTC.

V is TRBV18 and J is TRBJ1-2; 10 nucleotides agree with TRBD1. The germline gives CDR1 KGHSH, CDR2 LQKENI. The junction had 3 bases not matched to a gene; V was cut back by 2 bases and J by 6 bases. The CDR3 extends over 14 amino acids. CDR3 DNA: TGTGCCAGCTCACCATCAGGGACAGGGGATGGCTACACCTTC. Residues: CASSPSGTGDGYTF.

This clone was seen only once. CDR3 in DNA: TGTGCCAGCAGCTTCGACTTGAACTACGAGCAGTACTTC. Protein sequence: CASSFDLNYEQYF. This rearrangement joins TRBV11-2 to TRBJ2-7; D is ambiguous. Trimming left V 3 bases short and J 3 bases short, with 9 bases between. Germline CDR1 and CDR2: SGHAT and FQNNGV. CDR3 length equals 13 residues. Full variable domain (missing parts from reference TRBV11-2 and TRBJ2-7): EAGVAQSPRYKIIEKRQSVAFWCNPISGHATLYWYQQILGQGPKLLIQFQNNGVVDDSQLPKDRFSAERLKGVDSTLKIQPAKLEDSAVYLCASSFDLNYEQYFGPGTRLTVT.

The chain recombines TRBV19 with TRBJ1-1; 10 bases agree with TRBD1. The CDR3 is 13 residues long. Per germline, CDR1 LNHDA and CDR2 SQIVND (reference sequence). The V and J ends lost 5 bases and 11 bases, in that order; junction bases with no gene match: 8. CDR3 in amino acids: CASSSGQGPWAFF. The CDR3, as DNA: TGTGCCAGTAGTTCGGGACAGGGGCCGTGGGCTTTCTTT.

The chain links TRBV28 to TRBJ1-5; possible D gene TRBD1, 5 bases. This CDR3 spans 13 amino acids. Looked up from germline, CDR1 is MDHEN and CDR2 is SYDVKM. The germline V and J ends were trimmed by 7 bases and 7 bases, with 14 bases remaining between them. The CDR3 reads CASTGVDLQPQHF. The CDR3 nucleotides are TGTGCCAGCACGGGGGTAGATTTGCAGCCCCAGCATTTT.

The chain employs TRBV30 and TRBJ1-5, with 9 bases matching TRBD1. Germline CDR1 reads GTSNPN; CDR2 reads SVGIG (reference sequence). The CDR3 extends over 16 amino acids. Trimming took 0 bases from V and 3 from J; bases not matched to a gene: 6. CDR3 coding DNA: TGTGCCTGGAGTGTATCTCGGACAGGGGACAATCAGCCCCAGCATTTT. It codes for CAWSVSRTGDNQPQHF.

The chain has TRBV7-2 and TRBJ2-2; weak D call: TRBD2 (6 bases). The CDR3 runs 15 residues. V lost 5 bases and J lost 4, with 14 bases in between. Germline V gene data show CDR1 as SGHTA and CDR2 as FQGNSA. As DNA, the CDR3 is TGTGCCAGCAGCAGGCGACTAGTTGGCACCGGGGAGCTGTTTTTT. Translation: CASSRRLVGTGELFF. The full variable domain, with the rest looked up from reference TRBV7-2 and TRBJ2-2, is GAGVSQSPSNKVTEKGKDVELRCDPISGHTALYWYRQSLGQGLEFLIYFQGNSAPDKSGLPSDRFSAERTGGSVSTLTIQRTQQEDSAVYLCASSRRLVGTGELFFGEGSRLTVL.

The chain uses TRBV5-1 and TRBJ2-1; 9 bases are shared with TRBD2. V was pared by 6 bases and J by 1 base, with 2 bases of the junction left unmatched. Germline V gives CDR1 SGHRS, CDR2 YFSETQ. The CDR3 runs 14 residues. The CDR3 DNA reads TGCGCCAGCACCCTAGCGGGGTCCTACAATGAGCAGTTCTTC. Translated, it gives CASTLAGSYNEQFF.

The chain joins TRBV27 to TRBJ1-1; D unresolved. The germline V and J ends were trimmed by 6 bases and 4 bases, with 15 bases remaining between them. The CDR3 length is 14 residues. From germline, CDR1 is MNHEY and CDR2 SMNVEV (reference sequence). CDR3 protein: CASSPYGVGTEAFF. The CDR3, as DNA: TGTGCCAGCAGCCCCTACGGGGTTGGCACTGAAGCTTTCTTT.